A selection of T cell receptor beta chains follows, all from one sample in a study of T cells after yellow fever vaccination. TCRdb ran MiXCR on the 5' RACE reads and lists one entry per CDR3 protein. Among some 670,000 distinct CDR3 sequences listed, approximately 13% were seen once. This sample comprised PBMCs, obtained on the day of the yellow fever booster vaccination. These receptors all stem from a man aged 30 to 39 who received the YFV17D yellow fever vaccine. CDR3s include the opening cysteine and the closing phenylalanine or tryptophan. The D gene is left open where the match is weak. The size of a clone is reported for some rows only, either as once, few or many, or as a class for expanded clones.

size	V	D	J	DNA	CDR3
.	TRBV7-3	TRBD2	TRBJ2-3	TGTGCCAGCAGCTTAGGCGGGAGGAAAGAGACAGATACGCAGTATTTT	CASSLGGRKETDTQYF
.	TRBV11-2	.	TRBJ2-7	TGTGCCAGCAGCTTAGATATGGACAGAGGAAGCTCCTACGAGCAGTACTTC	CASSLDMDRGSSYEQYF
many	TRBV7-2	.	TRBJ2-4	TGTGCCAGCAGCTTAACCAGAGCCAAAAACATTCAGTACTTC	CASSLTRAKNIQYF
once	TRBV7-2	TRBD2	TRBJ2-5	TGTGCCAGCAGCTCCAGCGGGGTCCGGAAGACCCAGTACTTC	CASSSSGVRKTQYF
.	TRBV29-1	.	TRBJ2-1	TGCAGCGTTCTTTGGGAGGTCCGGGGGAATGAGCAGTTCTTC	CSVLWEVRGNEQFF
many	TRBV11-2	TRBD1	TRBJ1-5	TGTGCCAGCAGCTCGCGACAGGGGCCTCTGGGCAATCAGCCCCAGCATTTT	CASSSRQGPLGNQPQHF
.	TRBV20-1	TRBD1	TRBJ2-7	TGCAGTGCTCGGCGGGGACAGGGGTTCGAGCAGTACTTC	CSARRGQGFEQYF
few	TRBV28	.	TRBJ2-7	TGTGCCAGTTCGACCTTTACCTCTACCTACGAGCAGTACTTC	CASSTFTSTYEQYF
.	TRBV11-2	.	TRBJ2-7	TGTGCCAGCAGCTTAGTCTGGGTACGGGACGAGCAGTACTTC	CASSLVWVRDEQYF
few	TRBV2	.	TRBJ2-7	TGTGCCTGCACTGGGGCTCTATACGAGCAGTACTTC	CACTGALYEQYF
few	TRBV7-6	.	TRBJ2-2	TGTGCCAGCAGTCCCGGGACGGGGACGAACACCGGGGAGCTGTTTTTT	CASSPGTGTNTGELFF
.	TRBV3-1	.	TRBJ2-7	TGTGCCAGCAGCCAATATTCCGGGACCTACGAGCAGTACTTC	CASSQYSGTYEQYF
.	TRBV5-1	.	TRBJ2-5	TGCGCCAGCCTACATCGAGGTCAACCAGAGACCCAGTACTTC	CASLHRGQPETQYF
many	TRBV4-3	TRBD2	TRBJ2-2	TGCGCCAGCAGCCAAGATGTCGGGGGGTCGGACACCGGGGAGCTGTTTTTT	CASSQDVGGSDTGELFF
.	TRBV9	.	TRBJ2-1	TGTGCCAGCAGCGTAGGGCTAGCTTACAATGAGCAGTTCTTC	CASSVGLAYNEQFF
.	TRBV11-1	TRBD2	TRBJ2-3	TGTGCCTCGGGCGGTACCGGACTAGCGGGAGGGCCAGGGGATACGCAGTATTTT	CASGGTGLAGGPGDTQYF
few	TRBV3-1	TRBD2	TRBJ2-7	TGTGCCAGCAGCCCGTCTAGCGGGAGCCCCTACGAGCAGTACTTC	CASSPSSGSPYEQYF
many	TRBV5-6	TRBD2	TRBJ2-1	TGTGCCAGCAGCTTTAACGGCGCGGGAGATGAGCAGTTCTTC	CASSFNGAGDEQFF
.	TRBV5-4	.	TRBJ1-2	TGTGCCAGCAGCTTGGGGGCACAGCCTTATGGCTACACCTTC	CASSLGAQPYGYTF
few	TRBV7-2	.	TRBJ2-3	TGTGCCAGCAGCCAAACAATAAAGGTGGGGGGATCGGGTACGCAGTATTTT	CASSQTIKVGGSGTQYF
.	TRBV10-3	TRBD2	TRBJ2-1	TGTGCCATCAGTGAAAGGTCGGGGGGCTACAATGAGCAGTTCTTC	CAISERSGGYNEQFF
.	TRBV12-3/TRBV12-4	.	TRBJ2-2	TGTGCCAGCAGTTTAATCGGGGGCGAAACCGGGGAGCTGTATTTT	CASSLIGGETGELYF
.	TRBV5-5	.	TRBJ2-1	TGTGCCAGCCTAAGCCGCGGGCAGTACAATGAGCAGTTCTTC	CASLSRGQYNEQFF
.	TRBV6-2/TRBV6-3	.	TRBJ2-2	TGTGCCAGCAGTTGGACTGCCGGGGAGCTGTTTTTT	CASSWTAGELFF
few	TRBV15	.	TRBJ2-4	TGTGCCACCAGCAGAGCCTCTTCAGACATTCAGTACTTC	CATSRASSDIQYF
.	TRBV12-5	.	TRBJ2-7	TGTGCTTCGGACAGCGGCTTGGGGGAGCAGTACTTC	CASDSGLGEQYF
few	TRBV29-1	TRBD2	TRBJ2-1	TGCAGCGGGTCCCCTAGCGGGGGAAACAATGAGCAGTTCTTC	CSGSPSGGNNEQFF
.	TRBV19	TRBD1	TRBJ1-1	TGTGCCAGTAGCCTGGGACAGTCTGAAGCTTTCTTT	CASSLGQSEAFF
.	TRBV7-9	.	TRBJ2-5	TGTGCCAGCAGCTCTGGCGGGAAGGAGGAGACCCAGTACTTC	CASSSGGKEETQYF
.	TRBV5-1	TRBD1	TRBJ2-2	TGCGCCAGCAGTCCCAGGGGGCCAACCGGGGAGCTGTTTTTT	CASSPRGPTGELFF
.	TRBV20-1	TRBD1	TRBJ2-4	TGCAGTGGGGAAAGGGGGCCCAAAAACATTCAGTACTTC	CSGERGPKNIQYF
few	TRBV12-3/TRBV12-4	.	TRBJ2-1	TGTGCCAGCAGTTCCTACGGCGATGAGCAGTTCTTC	CASSSYGDEQFF
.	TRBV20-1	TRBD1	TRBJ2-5	TGCAGTGCTGTAGGGGGAGAGCCCGGGACAGGGATAGAGACCCAGTACTTC	CSAVGGEPGTGIETQYF
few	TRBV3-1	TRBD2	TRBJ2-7	TGTGCCAGCAGCCCATCTGGACTAGCGGGAGGAGCCTACGAGCAGTACTTC	CASSPSGLAGGAYEQYF
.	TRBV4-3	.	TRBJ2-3	TGCGCCAGCAGCCAAGGAGGGGAAGGGGATGATACGCAGTATTTT	CASSQGGEGDDTQYF
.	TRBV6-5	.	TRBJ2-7	TGTGCCAGCAGTTACCGGCAGAGAGGGGAGCAGTACTTC	CASSYRQRGEQYF
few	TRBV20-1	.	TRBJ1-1	TGCAGTGCTAGGGCAGGGCATTTCTCGGCTTTCTTT	CSARAGHFSAFF
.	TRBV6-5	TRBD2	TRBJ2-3	TGTGCCAGCAGTTACCACACAAGCGGGGGCCGGGCAGATACGCAGTATTTT	CASSYHTSGGRADTQYF
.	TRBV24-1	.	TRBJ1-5	TGTGCCACCAAGAAAGTTATTCAGCCCCAGCATTTT	CATKKVIQPQHF
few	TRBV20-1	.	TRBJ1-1	TGCAGTGCTAGAAGGCAGGGCACTGAAGCTTTCTTT	CSARRQGTEAFF
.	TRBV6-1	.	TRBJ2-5	TGTGCCAGCAGTCCCAGGAGGGAGTACCAAGAGACCCAGTACTTC	CASSPRREYQETQYF
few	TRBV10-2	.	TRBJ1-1	TGCGCCAGCAGTGAGTTGGGGGTAGGCACTGAAGCTTTCTTT	CASSELGVGTEAFF
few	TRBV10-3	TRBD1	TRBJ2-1	TGTGCCATCAGTGGCACCCGCCGGGACAGGGGCGTCTTTGGTGAGCAGTTCTTC	CAISGTRRDRGVFGEQFF
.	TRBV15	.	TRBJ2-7	TGTGCCACCAGCAGCTACGGGGCTTTTTACGAGCAGTACTTC	CATSSYGAFYEQYF
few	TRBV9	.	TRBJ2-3	TGTGCCAGCAGCCTAGACCGGGAGCGGACAGATACGCAGTATTTT	CASSLDRERTDTQYF
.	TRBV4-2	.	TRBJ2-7	TGTGCCAGCAGCCAAGATCCCACCGGGCGGGGCCGCTACGAGCAGTACTTC	CASSQDPTGRGRYEQYF
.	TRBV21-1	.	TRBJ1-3	TGTTCCGGACTGCCTGGAAACACCATATATTTT	CSGLPGNTIYF
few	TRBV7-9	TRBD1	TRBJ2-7	TGTGCCAGCAGCTCCCATTCGGGACAGGGGGCTTACGAGCAGTACTTC	CASSSHSGQGAYEQYF
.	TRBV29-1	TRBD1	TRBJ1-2	TGCAGCGTGGGGACAGGGTTGTTCTATGGCTACACCTTC	CSVGTGLFYGYTF
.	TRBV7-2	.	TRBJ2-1	TGTGCCAGCAGCTTACAACTCCAAGGTGAGCAGTTCTTC	CASSLQLQGEQFF
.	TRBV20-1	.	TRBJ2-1	TGCAGTGCTCCCATTAGCGGTAGACCTGACAATGAGCAGTTCTTC	CSAPISGRPDNEQFF
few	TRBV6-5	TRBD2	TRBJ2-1	TGTGCCAGCAGATTGACTAGCGGGGTCCATGAGCAGTTCTTC	CASRLTSGVHEQFF